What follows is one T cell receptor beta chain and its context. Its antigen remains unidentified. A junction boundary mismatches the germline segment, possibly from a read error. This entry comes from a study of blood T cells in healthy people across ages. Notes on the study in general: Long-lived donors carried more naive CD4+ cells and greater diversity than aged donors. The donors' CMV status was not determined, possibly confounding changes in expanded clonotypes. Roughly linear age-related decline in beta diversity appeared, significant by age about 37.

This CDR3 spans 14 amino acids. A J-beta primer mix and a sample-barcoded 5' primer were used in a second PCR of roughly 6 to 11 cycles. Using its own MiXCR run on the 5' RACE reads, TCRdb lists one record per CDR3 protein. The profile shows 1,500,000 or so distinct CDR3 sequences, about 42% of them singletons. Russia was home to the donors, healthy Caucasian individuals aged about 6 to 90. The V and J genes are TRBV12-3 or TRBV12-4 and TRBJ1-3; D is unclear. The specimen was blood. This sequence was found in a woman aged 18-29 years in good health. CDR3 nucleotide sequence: TGTGCCAGCAGTTCCCCGGGGATTGGAAACACCACATATTTT. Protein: CASSSPGIGNTTYF.